This entry is about one TCR beta chain. Authors' processing steps: Nucleated cell counts were estimated from reference gene primer amplification. The method was immunoSEQ multiplex PCR; TCRdb's version includes in-frame clones alone and lacks a portion of them. For V, J and clone size, that table is used; D and trimming come from the DNA. The sample records about 440,000 clones, approximately 90% being singletons. These data come from a study of blood T cell repertoires in COVID-19. Study summary: COVID-19 samples from acute and convalescent phases originated in the United States, Italy and Spain.

CDR1 is MNHEY and CDR2 is SVGAGI in the germline V gene. This CDR3 region has 13 residues. V lost 2 bases and J lost 8, with 9 bases in between. This TCR derives from a woman in her 30s with acute or convalescent COVID-19. Sequenced material: peripheral blood. The V gene is TRBV6-5, the J gene TRBJ1-4; a weak D match, TRBD1 (5 bases). The CDR3 spells CASSYDRNEKLFF. The CDR3, as DNA: TGTGCCAGCAGTTACGACAGAAACGAAAAACTGTTTTTT.